Detailed here is one TCR beta chain. Measured with immunoSEQ multiplex PCR; TCRdb has only the in-frame clones, and not every one. The profile covers about 190,000 clones, with roughly 83% appearing a single time and almost 1.5% taken by the ten largest. This entry is derived from a study of cytomegalovirus exposure and HLA in healthy donors. The V gene lost 3 bases and the J gene lost 4 bases, with 8 bases spanning the gap. Germline lookup yields CDR1 SGHNT and CDR2 YENEEA. This CDR3 has 13 amino acids. This TCR derives from a woman aged 18-30 years in good health and CMV-seronegative. The V and J genes are TRBV11-3 and TRBJ2-3, with D possibly matching TRBD2 (5 bases). The source material was PBMCs. CDR3 coding DNA: TGTGCCAGCAGCTTGAGGCGGGCAGATACGCAGTATTTT. Its protein product is CASSLRRADTQYF.